The rows below give T cell receptor beta chains drawn from one sample of a study of OX40 agonist ivuxolimab in advanced cancers. Sequencing was performed with immunoSEQ multiplex PCR; in TCRdb, only in-frame clones are kept and a portion is missing. The data hold some 14,000 clones, with approximately 80% observed a single time. Sequences were derived from CD4+ or CD8+ T cells sorted from blood, sampled in a trial of the OX40 agonist ivuxolimab. The receptors come from an adult with an advanced solid tumor such as melanoma, head and neck, liver or kidney cancer. The CDR3 runs from the conserved cysteine through the conserved F or W. Each record gives: D gene, J gene, V gene, clone size, CDR3 DNA, CDR3 protein. The D gene is left open where the match is weak. Size is omitted from some rows. Given values are once, few, many or a class for expanded clones.

d_gene: .; j_gene: TRBJ2-3; v_gene: TRBV7-2; abundance: .; CDR3nt: TGTGCCAGCAGTTTGCGCCGGGTGGCTAGCACAGATACGCAGTATTTT; CDR3aa: CASSLRRVASTDTQYF
d_gene: TRBD1; j_gene: TRBJ2-3; v_gene: TRBV19; abundance: .; CDR3nt: TGTGCCAGTAGTTTTGGGACAGGGCCCCCAGATACGCAGTATTTT; CDR3aa: CASSFGTGPPDTQYF
d_gene: .; j_gene: TRBJ2-2; v_gene: TRBV28; abundance: .; CDR3nt: TGTGCCAGCAGTTTATTAGTCGCGGTCGGGGAGCTGTTTTTT; CDR3aa: CASSLLVAVGELFF
d_gene: .; j_gene: TRBJ1-4; v_gene: TRBV19; abundance: .; CDR3nt: TGTGCCAGTAGACCGGGATTCGAGGAAAAACTGTTTTTT; CDR3aa: CASRPGFEEKLFF
d_gene: .; j_gene: TRBJ1-1; v_gene: TRBV6-5; abundance: .; CDR3nt: TGTGCCAGCAGTTACCTCACTGAAGCTTTCTTT; CDR3aa: CASSYLTEAFF
d_gene: .; j_gene: TRBJ1-1; v_gene: TRBV14; abundance: few; CDR3nt: TGTGCCAGCAGCCATCCCGATACGGGCGGGTCCGCTGAAGCTTTCTTT; CDR3aa: CASSHPDTGGSAEAFF
d_gene: .; j_gene: TRBJ1-1; v_gene: TRBV9; abundance: .; CDR3nt: TGTGCCAGCAGCGTAGCTTCCTTCTTCTCCAACACTGAAGCTTTCTTT; CDR3aa: CASSVASFFSNTEAFF
d_gene: .; j_gene: TRBJ1-4; v_gene: TRBV28; abundance: medium-sized; CDR3nt: TGTGCCAGCACGAGGGAAACTAATGAAAAACTGTTTTTT; CDR3aa: CASTRETNEKLFF
d_gene: .; j_gene: TRBJ1-2; v_gene: TRBV29-1; abundance: .; CDR3nt: TGCAGCGGAATTACCGCGAGTGGCTACACCTTC; CDR3aa: CSGITASGYTF
d_gene: .; j_gene: TRBJ1-1; v_gene: TRBV9; abundance: .; CDR3nt: TGTGCCAGCAGCGCTGCCAGCACTGAAGCTTTCTTT; CDR3aa: CASSAASTEAFF
d_gene: TRBD2; j_gene: TRBJ2-7; v_gene: TRBV27; abundance: .; CDR3nt: TGTGCCAGCAGTTTATTGACTAGCGGGGGGGCAGACGAGCAGTACTTC; CDR3aa: CASSLLTSGGADEQYF
d_gene: .; j_gene: TRBJ2-1; v_gene: TRBV4-2; abundance: .; CDR3nt: TGTGCCAGCAGCCAATCAATACTTGATGGGAATGAGCAGTTCTTC; CDR3aa: CASSQSILDGNEQFF
d_gene: .; j_gene: TRBJ1-1; v_gene: TRBV7-9; abundance: .; CDR3nt: TGTGCCAGCAGTTTTCCCGTGGGGGGTGAAGCTTTCTTT; CDR3aa: CASSFPVGGEAFF
d_gene: .; j_gene: TRBJ1-2; v_gene: TRBV6-1; abundance: .; CDR3nt: TGTGCCGGCCGGGGATATGGCTACACCTTC; CDR3aa: CAGRGYGYTF
d_gene: .; j_gene: TRBJ2-5; v_gene: TRBV7-7; abundance: .; CDR3nt: TGTGCTAGCAGTAAGGGGGGGGCACAAGAGACCCAGTACTTC; CDR3aa: CASSKGGAQETQYF
d_gene: .; j_gene: TRBJ2-2; v_gene: TRBV27; abundance: .; CDR3nt: TGTGCCAGCAGTTTGGGCAGCGGAGAGCTGTTTTTT; CDR3aa: CASSLGSGELFF
d_gene: .; j_gene: TRBJ2-7; v_gene: TRBV11-1; abundance: few; CDR3nt: TGTGCCAGCAGCCCGAGGTTCGACTCCTACGAGCAGTACTTC; CDR3aa: CASSPRFDSYEQYF
d_gene: .; j_gene: TRBJ2-7; v_gene: TRBV13; abundance: .; CDR3nt: TGTGCCAGCAGCGTCAGACACGACTACGAGCAGTACTTC; CDR3aa: CASSVRHDYEQYF
d_gene: .; j_gene: TRBJ1-6; v_gene: TRBV6-5; abundance: .; CDR3nt: TGTGCCAGCAGTTACTCGATTGTTTCCGCTGATTCACCCCTCCACTTT; CDR3aa: CASSYSIVSADSPLHF
d_gene: TRBD1; j_gene: TRBJ1-1; v_gene: TRBV4-1; abundance: .; CDR3nt: TGCGCCAGCAGCCAAGTTCAGGGGGCGGTCACTGAAGCTTTCTTT; CDR3aa: CASSQVQGAVTEAFF
d_gene: .; j_gene: TRBJ1-5; v_gene: TRBV2; abundance: few; CDR3nt: TGTGCCAGCCGACAGCTGGTAGATCAGCCCCAGCATTTT; CDR3aa: CASRQLVDQPQHF
d_gene: .; j_gene: TRBJ1-2; v_gene: TRBV5-5; abundance: once; CDR3nt: TGTGCCAGCAGCTTGGGGGCAAGAGGACAGAACTATGGCTACACCTTC; CDR3aa: CASSLGARGQNYGYTF
d_gene: TRBD1; j_gene: TRBJ1-5; v_gene: TRBV28; abundance: .; CDR3nt: TGTGCCAGCAGTGGGGGACAGGAAAGCAATCAGCCCCAGCATTTT; CDR3aa: CASSGGQESNQPQHF
d_gene: .; j_gene: TRBJ2-3; v_gene: TRBV28; abundance: .; CDR3nt: TGTGCCAGCAAGGGACGCTCTAGGAGAGATACGCAGTATTTT; CDR3aa: CASKGRSRRDTQYF
d_gene: .; j_gene: TRBJ1-5; v_gene: TRBV9; abundance: few; CDR3nt: TGTGCCAGCAGCCTGGACGGAGGCAATCAGCCCCAGCATTTT; CDR3aa: CASSLDGGNQPQHF
d_gene: .; j_gene: TRBJ2-1; v_gene: TRBV18; abundance: .; CDR3nt: TGTGCCAGCTCACCAGAGGTCGGAGAGCAGTTCTTC; CDR3aa: CASSPEVGEQFF